The 21 T cell receptor beta chains below were found in one sample sequenced in a study of shared clonotypes between healthy human individuals. Assay used: immunoSEQ multiplex PCR; TCRdb lists only in-frame clones, some missing. Of under 1,100,000 clones in the sample, about 74% were seen once. The sequenced sample consisted of memory CD4+ T cells sorted from blood. Subset of the sample: CD45RA-negative fraction. The receptors come from a man aged 18 to 30 in good health.

The chain is built from TRBV5-6 and TRBJ1-5; 7 bases map to TRBD1. CDR3 length equals 14 residues. The trim removed 4 bases at V and 4 bases at J, leaving 5 bases unmatched. Per germline, CDR1 SGHDT and CDR2 YYEEEE. CDR3 nucleotide sequence: TGTGCCAGCAGCAAGGGACAGCTTAATCAGCCCCAGCATTTT. It translates to CASSKGQLNQPQHF.

This chain links TRBV9 with TRBJ2-1; 7 nucleotides agree with TRBD1. The CDR3 extends over 13 amino acids. Germline V lookup: CDR1 SGDLS, CDR2 YYNGEE. Unmatched junction bases numbered 2, after V lost 2 bases and J lost 6 bases. The CDR3 DNA is TGTGCCAGCAGCGTTTCAGGGGGCAATGAGCAGTTCTTC. Amino acid sequence: CASSVSGGNEQFF.

This chain uses TRBV6-1 with TRBJ2-7, with 8 bases matching TRBD1. CDR3 length: 13 residues. J lost 3 bases, V lost 6 bases, and 4 bases had no gene match. Germline lookup yields CDR1 MNHNS and CDR2 SASEGT. CDR3 sequence reads: CASRTGEFYEQYF. For the CDR3, the DNA is TGTGCCAGCAGGACAGGGGAGTTCTACGAGCAGTACTTC.

This clone occurred once. The chain combines TRBV13 with TRBJ2-7, with TRBD1 matching 7 bases. The CDR3 extends over 15 amino acids. From germline, CDR1 is PRHDT and CDR2 FYEKMQ (reference sequence). V was pared by 3 bases and J by 4 bases, with 9 bases of the junction left unmatched. CDR3 nucleotide sequence: TGTGCCAGCAGCTTTCGCCGGACAGGAGGTTACGAGCAGTACTTC. Amino acids: CASSFRRTGGYEQYF.

The rearrangement joins TRBV27 to TRBJ2-7; perhaps TRBD1 as D (6 bases). Trimming stripped 2 bases from V and 0 bases from J, with 11 bases between. Looked up from germline, CDR1 is MNHEY and CDR2 is SMNVEV (reference sequence). The CDR3 is made up of 15 amino acids. The CDR3 loop is CASSLLGGSSYEQYF. The CDR3 coding sequence is TGTGCCAGCAGTTTACTAGGGGGATCCTCCTACGAGCAGTACTTC.

Only one count was recorded for this clone. J is TRBJ2-3 and V is TRBV5-1; D possibly matches TRBD1 or TRBD2 (6 bases each). The CDR3 contains 14 residues. Trimming took 3 bases from V and 4 from J, leaving 12 bases between them. Germline CDR1 is SGHRS and CDR2 is YFSETQ. The CDR3 sequence is CASSWGAGSDTQYF. CDR3 nucleotide sequence: TGCGCCAGCAGCTGGGGGGCGGGATCAGATACGCAGTATTTT.

The chain links TRBV19 to TRBJ1-6, with TRBD1 identical over 10 bases. Unmatched junction bases numbered 17, after V lost 5 bases and J lost 10 bases. The CDR3 is made up of 18 amino acids. Looked up from germline, CDR1 is LNHDA and CDR2 is SQIVND (reference sequence). CDR3 loop: CASSARDRGSGISSPLHF. The CDR3 nucleotides are TGTGCCAGTAGTGCCCGGGACAGGGGTTCCGGAATTAGCTCACCCCTCCACTTT.

This clone was counted many times. The chain combines TRBV2 with TRBJ1-2; no reliable D call. Germline CDR1 is SNHLY and CDR2 is FYNNEI. This CDR3 has 14 amino acids. V was cut by 4 bases and J by 5 bases, with 14 bases left in between. CDR3 nucleotide sequence: TGTGCCAGCAGTGTAGGGTCGTCTTTTTATGGCTACACCTTC. Residues: CASSVGSSFYGYTF.

The chain recombines TRBV7-9 with TRBJ2-7; D is tentatively TRBD1 or TRBD2 (6 bases each). Per germline, CDR1 SEHNR and CDR2 FQNEAQ (reference sequence). This CDR3 comprises 17 residues. V was shortened by 5 bases and J by 0 bases, with 20 bases between the two germline ends. This CDR3 is CASSPRGLADSSYEQYF. The CDR3 nucleotides read TGTGCCAGCAGCCCTCGGGGGCTAGCTGATAGCTCCTACGAGCAGTACTTC.

The chain carries TRBV30 and TRBJ2-1, with 14 positions matching TRBD2. V was pared by 3 bases and J by 1 base, with 2 bases of the junction left unmatched. CDR3 length: 16 amino acids. Looked up from germline, CDR1 is GTSNPN and CDR2 is SVGIG (reference sequence). The CDR3 coding sequence is TGTGCCTGGAGAGGGACTAGCGGGAGTTCCTACAATGAGCAGTTCTTC. Translating it yields CAWRGTSGSSYNEQFF.

The chain is built from TRBV19 and TRBJ1-6; tentative D call: TRBD1 (5 bases). The CDR3 contains 18 residues. Looked up from germline, CDR1 is LNHDA and CDR2 is SQIVND (reference sequence). V lost 7 bases and J lost 0, with 19 bases in between. CDR3 coding DNA: TGTGCCAGTACCCCTGGCGGGACCTATAGCTCCTATAATTCACCCCTCCACTTT. Protein product: CASTPGGTYSSYNSPLHF. The complete variable domain, with remaining parts taken from reference TRBV19 and TRBJ1-6, reads DGGITQSPKYLFRKEGQNVTLSCEQNLNHDAMYWYRQDPGQGLRLIYYSQIVNDFQKGDIAEGYSVSREKKESFPLTVTSAQKNPTAFYLCASTPGGTYSSYNSPLHFGNGTRLTVT.

V usage is TRBV9 and J usage is TRBJ2-5; 11 bases fit TRBD2. Germline V gene sequence: CDR1 SGDLS, CDR2 YYNGEE. The trim removed 2 bases at V and 2 bases at J, leaving 5 bases unmatched. The CDR3 consists of 16 residues. The CDR3 protein is CASSVIGTSGQETQYF. The CDR3 region has the DNA TGTGCCAGCAGCGTGATAGGGACTAGCGGACAAGAGACCCAGTACTTC.

The rearrangement uses TRBV27 and TRBJ1-1; possible D gene TRBD1, 5 bases. The CDR3 length is 14 residues. Germline-derived CDR1 and CDR2 are MNHEY and SMNVEV (reference sequence). V gave up 3 bases and J gave up 1 base, with 9 bases separating them. CDR3 sequence: CASSFRGANTEAFF. CDR3 coding DNA: TGTGCCAGCAGTTTTAGAGGGGCGAACACTGAAGCTTTCTTT.

The chain joins TRBV18 to TRBJ1-6; a possible D gene is TRBD1 (5 bases). The V end was cut by 3 bases, the J end by 10 bases, with 19 bases between. Germline assignment: CDR1 KGHSH and CDR2 LQKENI. The CDR3 has 16 amino acids. The CDR3 region is CASSPSNTQGASPLHF. The CDR3 DNA reads as TGTGCCAGCTCACCTTCAAATACCCAGGGAGCCTCACCCCTCCACTTT.

The chain uses TRBV7-9 and TRBJ2-3; D remains unclear. This CDR3 comprises 14 residues. Trimming took 4 bases from V and 2 from J, leaving 10 bases between them. Germline V CDR1 and CDR2: SEHNR, FQNEAQ (reference sequence). The CDR3 DNA reads as TGTGCCAGCAGCTGGGATGTTAACACAGATACGCAGTATTTT. This sequence encodes CASSWDVNTDTQYF.

This chain connects TRBV6-5 to TRBJ1-2, with 7 bases that match TRBD1. Trimming took 5 bases from V and 5 from J; bases not matched to a gene: 11. The CDR3 is 15 residues long. CDR1 and CDR2 (germline): MNHEY, SVGAGI. The CDR3 loop is CASSPLPQGGYGYTF. In nucleotides, the CDR3 is TGTGCCAGCAGTCCCCTCCCCCAGGGGGGATATGGCTACACCTTC.

V gene TRBV18 combines with J gene TRBJ2-3, with 8 bases fitting TRBD1. The ends lost 1 base at V and 5 bases at J; junction bases unmatched: 17. The CDR3 has 19 residues. Looked up from germline, CDR1 is KGHSH and CDR2 is LQKENI. The CDR3 is CASSPLNPLQGAFEDTQYF. For the CDR3, the DNA is TGTGCCAGCTCACCACTCAACCCTCTGCAGGGGGCGTTTGAAGATACGCAGTATTTT.

This chain links TRBV6-1 with TRBJ2-2, with 7 bases fitting TRBD1. Germline values: CDR1 MNHNS, CDR2 SASEGT. Trimming at V came to 6 bases and at J to 9 bases, leaving 7 bases not matched to a gene. The CDR3 covers 13 residues. The CDR3 nucleotides read TGTGCCAGCAGCACAACAGGGGCCAGGGAGCTGTTTTTT. It codes for CASSTTGARELFF.

J is TRBJ2-1 and V is TRBV4-1; D gene unclear. Between the trimmed V and J ends, which lost 0 bases and 8 bases, there was a span of 14 bases. Germline-derived CDR1 and CDR2 are MGHRA and YSYEKL. This CDR3 spans 15 amino acids. The CDR3 region is CASSQENVGPYEQFF. The CDR3 DNA sequence: TGCGCCAGCAGCCAAGAAAACGTTGGGCCCTATGAGCAGTTCTTC.

This clone was counted a few times. The chain uses TRBV7-2 and TRBJ2-6; 7 bases map to TRBD1. Germline V lookup: CDR1 SGHTA, CDR2 FQGNSA. The CDR3 length is 19 residues. V shed 4 bases, J shed 6 bases, and the junction held 18 bases outside the gene matches. CDR3 loop: CASSSRLTGSLVEANVLTF. CDR3 bases: TGTGCCAGCAGCTCCCGCCTGACAGGGAGTTTAGTCGAGGCCAACGTCCTGACTTTC.

In the case of this clone: The junction and the germline gene differ at one end; a read error may be behind it. This chain links TRBV5-5 with TRBJ2-1; 7 bases align to TRBD1. The CDR3 covers 12 residues. Germline V gives CDR1 SGHKS, CDR2 YYEKEE (reference sequence). For the CDR3, the DNA is TGTGCCAGCAGCTGGGACAGCTCCCTTCTTCTCTTC. This sequence encodes CASSWDSSLLLF.